Listed below are T cell receptor beta chains from one sample, sequenced in a study of blood T cell repertoires in COVID-19. Clones were sequenced by immunoSEQ multiplex PCR, and TCRdb holds only the in-frame ones, with some missing. The sample holds some 300,000 clones; roughly 90% are singletons and the top ten take approximately 14%. Specimen: peripheral blood. All receptors come from a woman in her 70s with COVID-19, enrolled during active disease. Each CDR3 is given with its conserved first and last residue. D genes are given only for firm matches. The size field is filled for only some rows; it gives once, few, many or a size class.

abundance: -
d_gene: -
v_gene: TRBV27
j_gene: TRBJ1-1
CDR3nt: TGTGCCAGCAGTTTTCACAGGACGAACACTGAAGCTTTCTTT
CDR3aa: CASSFHRTNTEAFF

abundance: -
d_gene: -
v_gene: TRBV7-8
j_gene: TRBJ1-6
CDR3nt: TGTGCCAGCAGCTTAGGAGATTCACCCCTCCACTTT
CDR3aa: CASSLGDSPLHF

abundance: few
d_gene: TRBD1
v_gene: TRBV5-1
j_gene: TRBJ1-3
CDR3nt: TGCGCCAGCAGCCCGCAGGGACAGAACTCTGGAAACACCATATATTTT
CDR3aa: CASSPQGQNSGNTIYF

abundance: -
d_gene: TRBD2
v_gene: TRBV5-8
j_gene: TRBJ2-4
CDR3nt: TGTGCCAGCAGGCGACTAGCGGTGAAAAACATTCAGTACTTC
CDR3aa: CASRRLAVKNIQYF

abundance: -
d_gene: TRBD1
v_gene: TRBV19
j_gene: TRBJ2-3
CDR3nt: TGTGCCAGTAGTTCCGGACAGGGCTTAACAGATACGCAGTATTTT
CDR3aa: CASSSGQGLTDTQYF

abundance: -
d_gene: TRBD2
v_gene: TRBV7-7
j_gene: TRBJ2-1
CDR3nt: TGTGCCAGCAGCTTAGGACTAGCCCATGAGCAGTTCTTC
CDR3aa: CASSLGLAHEQFF

abundance: -
d_gene: -
v_gene: TRBV24-1
j_gene: TRBJ2-7
CDR3nt: TGTGCCACCTCCGCGCGGGCCTACGAGCAGTACTTC
CDR3aa: CATSARAYEQYF

abundance: -
d_gene: TRBD2
v_gene: TRBV5-4
j_gene: TRBJ2-7
CDR3nt: TGTGCCAGCAGCTTGGCCAGCGGGGGGGCCTCCTACGAGCAGTACTTC
CDR3aa: CASSLASGGASYEQYF

abundance: -
d_gene: -
v_gene: TRBV6-5
j_gene: TRBJ1-2
CDR3nt: TGTGCCAGCAGTTACTCCCCGGGGAGTAGCTATGGCTACACCTTC
CDR3aa: CASSYSPGSSYGYTF

abundance: -
d_gene: -
v_gene: TRBV10-3
j_gene: TRBJ1-4
CDR3nt: TGTGCCATCGGGGAGGCTGAAAAACTGTTTTTT
CDR3aa: CAIGEAEKLFF

abundance: -
d_gene: -
v_gene: TRBV27
j_gene: TRBJ1-1
CDR3nt: TGTGCCAGCAGTTTTTCCCCATCTAGGGAAGCTTTCTTT
CDR3aa: CASSFSPSREAFF